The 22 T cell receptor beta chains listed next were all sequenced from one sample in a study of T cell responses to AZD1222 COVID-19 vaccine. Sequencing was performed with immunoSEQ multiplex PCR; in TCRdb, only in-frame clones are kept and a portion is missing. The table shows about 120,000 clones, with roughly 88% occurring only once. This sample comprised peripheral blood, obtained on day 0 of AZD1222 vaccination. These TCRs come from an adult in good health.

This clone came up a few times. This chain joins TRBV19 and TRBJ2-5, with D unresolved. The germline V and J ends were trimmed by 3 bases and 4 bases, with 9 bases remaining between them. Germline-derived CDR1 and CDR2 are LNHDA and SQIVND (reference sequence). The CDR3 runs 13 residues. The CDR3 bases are TGTGCCAGTAGTATTTCCAGGACAGAGACCCAGTACTTC. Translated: CASSISRTETQYF.

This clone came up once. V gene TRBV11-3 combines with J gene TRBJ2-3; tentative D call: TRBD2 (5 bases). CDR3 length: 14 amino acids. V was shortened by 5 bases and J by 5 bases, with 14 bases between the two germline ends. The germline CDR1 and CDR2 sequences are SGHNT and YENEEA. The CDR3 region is CASSTEGARDTQYF. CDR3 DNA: TGTGCCAGCAGCACCGAGGGCGCCCGAGATACGCAGTATTTT.

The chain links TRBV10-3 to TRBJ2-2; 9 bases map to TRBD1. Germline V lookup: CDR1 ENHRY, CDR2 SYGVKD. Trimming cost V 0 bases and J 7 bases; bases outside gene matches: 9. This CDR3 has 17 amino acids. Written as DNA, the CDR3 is TGTGCCATCAGTGAGTCGGCGGACAGGGGCGCCGACGGGGAGCTGTTTTTT. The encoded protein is CAISESADRGADGELFF.

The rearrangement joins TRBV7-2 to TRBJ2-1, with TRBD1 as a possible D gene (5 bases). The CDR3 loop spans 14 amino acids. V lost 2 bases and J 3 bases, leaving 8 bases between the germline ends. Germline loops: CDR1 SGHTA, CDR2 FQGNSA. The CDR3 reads CASSLLQGYNEQFF. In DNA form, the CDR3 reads TGTGCCAGCAGCTTACTCCAGGGCTACAATGAGCAGTTCTTC.

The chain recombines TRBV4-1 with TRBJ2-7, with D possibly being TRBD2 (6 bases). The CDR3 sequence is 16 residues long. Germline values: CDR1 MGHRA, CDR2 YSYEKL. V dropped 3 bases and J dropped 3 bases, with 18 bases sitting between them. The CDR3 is CASSQGGGRGVYEQYF. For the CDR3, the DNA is TGCGCCAGCAGCCAGGGTGGGGGGAGAGGGGTCTACGAGCAGTACTTC.

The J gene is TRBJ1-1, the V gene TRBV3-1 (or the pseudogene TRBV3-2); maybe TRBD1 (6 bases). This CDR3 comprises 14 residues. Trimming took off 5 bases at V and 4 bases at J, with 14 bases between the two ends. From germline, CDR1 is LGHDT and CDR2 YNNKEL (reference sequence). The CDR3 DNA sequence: TGTGCCAGCAGCGTGCGACAGGTCTTCACTGAAGCTTTCTTT. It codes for CASSVRQVFTEAFF.

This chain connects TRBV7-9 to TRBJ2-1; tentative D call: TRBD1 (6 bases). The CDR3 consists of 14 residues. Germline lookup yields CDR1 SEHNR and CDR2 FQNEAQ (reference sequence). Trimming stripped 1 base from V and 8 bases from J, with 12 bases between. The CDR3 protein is CASSLDNRVDEQFF. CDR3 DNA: TGTGCCAGCAGCTTAGACAACAGGGTCGATGAGCAGTTCTTC.

The CDR3 reads CATRGGLAGVREQFF. In DNA, the CDR3 is TGTGCCACCAGAGGGGGACTAGCGGGTGTTCGGGAGCAGTTCTTC. V gene TRBV24-1 combines with J gene TRBJ2-1; 12 positions match TRBD2. V lost 7 bases to trimming and J lost 10 bases; unmatched junction nucleotides: 10. CDR1 is KGHDR, CDR2 SFDVKD, per germline. The CDR3 sequence is 15 residues long.

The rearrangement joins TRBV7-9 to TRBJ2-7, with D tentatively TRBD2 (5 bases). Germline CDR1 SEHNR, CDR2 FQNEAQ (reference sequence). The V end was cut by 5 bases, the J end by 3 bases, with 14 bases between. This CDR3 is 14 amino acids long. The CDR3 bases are TGTGCCAGCAGCCTGATGGGGAGTCTCTACGAGCAGTACTTC. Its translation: CASSLMGSLYEQYF.

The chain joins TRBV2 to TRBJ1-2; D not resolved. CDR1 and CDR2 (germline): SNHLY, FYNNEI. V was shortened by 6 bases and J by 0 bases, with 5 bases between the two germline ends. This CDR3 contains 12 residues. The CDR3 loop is CASRRTNYGYTF. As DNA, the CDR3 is TGTGCCAGCAGGCGGACTAACTATGGCTACACCTTC.

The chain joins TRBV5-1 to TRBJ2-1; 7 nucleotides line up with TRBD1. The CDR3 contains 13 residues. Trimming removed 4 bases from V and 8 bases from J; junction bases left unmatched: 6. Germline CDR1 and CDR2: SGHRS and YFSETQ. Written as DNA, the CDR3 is TGCGCCAGCAGCGAAGACAGGGACCATGAGCAGTTCTTC. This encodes CASSEDRDHEQFF.

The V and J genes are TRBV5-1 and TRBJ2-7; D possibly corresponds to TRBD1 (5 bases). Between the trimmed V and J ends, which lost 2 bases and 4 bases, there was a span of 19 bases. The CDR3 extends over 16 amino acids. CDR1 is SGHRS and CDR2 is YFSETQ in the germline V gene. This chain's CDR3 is CASSFKRGEVSYEQYF. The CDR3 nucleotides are TGCGCCAGCAGCTTTAAAAGGGGCGAAGTTAGTTACGAGCAGTACTTC.

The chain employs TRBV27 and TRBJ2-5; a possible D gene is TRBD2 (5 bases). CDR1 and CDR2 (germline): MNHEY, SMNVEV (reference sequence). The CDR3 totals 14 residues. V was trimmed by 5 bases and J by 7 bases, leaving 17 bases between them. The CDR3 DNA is TGTGCCAGCAGTACCTCGAATAGCGCGAGGACCCAGTACTTC. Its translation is CASSTSNSARTQYF.

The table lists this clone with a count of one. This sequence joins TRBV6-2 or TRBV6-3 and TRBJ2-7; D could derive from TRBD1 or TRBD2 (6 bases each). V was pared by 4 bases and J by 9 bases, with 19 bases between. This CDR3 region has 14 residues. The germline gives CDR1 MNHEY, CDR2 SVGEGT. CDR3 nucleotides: TGTGCCAGCAGTTCCCGTAATCGGGGGCCGGGGCAGTACTTC. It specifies CASSSRNRGPGQYF.

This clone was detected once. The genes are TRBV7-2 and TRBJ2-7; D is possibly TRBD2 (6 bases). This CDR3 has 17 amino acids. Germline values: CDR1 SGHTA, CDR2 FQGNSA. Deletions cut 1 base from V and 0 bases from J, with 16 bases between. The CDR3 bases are TGTGCCAGCAGCTTAGGTTCTAGCGTATATCACTCCTACGAGCAGTACTTC. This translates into CASSLGSSVYHSYEQYF.

CDR3 bases: TGTGCCGTTGGGGGCAGGTCGAACACCGGGGAGCTGTTTTTT. It specifies CAVGGRSNTGELFF. The chain links TRBV5-4 to TRBJ2-2; maybe TRBD1 (6 bases). Between the trimmed V and J ends, which lost 10 bases and 0 bases, there was a span of 13 bases. Germline CDR1 reads SGHNT; CDR2 reads YYREEE (reference sequence). CDR3 length equals 14 residues. The whole variable domain, remainder taken from reference TRBV5-4 and TRBJ2-2, is ETGVTQSPTHLIKTRGQQVTLRCSSQSGHNTVSWYQQALGQGPQFIFQYYREEENGRGNFPPRFSGLQFPNYSSELNVNALELDDSALYLCAVGGRSNTGELFFGEGSRLTVL.

CDR3 loop: CASSDPSGYTF. CDR3 bases: TGTGCCAGCAGTGACCCTTCGGGCTACACCTTC. The rearrangement uses TRBV2 and TRBJ1-2; D gene uncertain. The germline V gene has CDR1 SNHLY and CDR2 FYNNEI. The CDR3 runs to 11 residues. Trimming pared 3 bases from V and 8 bases from J, leaving 7 bases between.

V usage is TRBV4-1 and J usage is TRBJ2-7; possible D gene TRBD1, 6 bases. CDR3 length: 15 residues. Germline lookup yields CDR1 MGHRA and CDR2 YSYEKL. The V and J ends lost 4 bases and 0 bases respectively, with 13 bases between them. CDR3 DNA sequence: TGCGCCAGCAGCCCAAGCAGGGGATACTCCTACGAGCAGTACTTC. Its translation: CASSPSRGYSYEQYF.

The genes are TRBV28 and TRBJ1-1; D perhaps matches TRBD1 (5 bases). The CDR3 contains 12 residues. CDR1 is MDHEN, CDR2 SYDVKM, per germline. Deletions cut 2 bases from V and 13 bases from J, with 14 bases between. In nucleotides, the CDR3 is TGTGCCAGCAGTTTAAAACAAGGGGCTGTTTTCTTT. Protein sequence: CASSLKQGAVFF.

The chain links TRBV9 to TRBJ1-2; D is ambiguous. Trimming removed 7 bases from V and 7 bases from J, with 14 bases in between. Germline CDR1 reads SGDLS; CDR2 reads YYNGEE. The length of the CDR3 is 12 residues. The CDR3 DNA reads TGTGCCAGCCAGACCGCGGGGTCTGGCTACACCTTC. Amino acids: CASQTAGSGYTF. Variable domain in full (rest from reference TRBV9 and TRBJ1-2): DSGVTQTPKHLITATGQRVTLRCSPRSGDLSVYWYQQSLDQGLQFLIQYYNGEERAKGNILERFSAQQFPDLHSELNLSSLELGDSALYFCASQTAGSGYTFGSGTRLTVV.

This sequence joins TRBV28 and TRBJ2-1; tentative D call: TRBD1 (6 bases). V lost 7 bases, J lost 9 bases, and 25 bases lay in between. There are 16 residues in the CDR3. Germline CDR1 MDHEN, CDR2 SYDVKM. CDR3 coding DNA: TGTGCCAGCACCATGGGTGGGGGCCGGAGGTACTTTGAGCAGTTCTTC. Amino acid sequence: CASTMGGGRRYFEQFF.

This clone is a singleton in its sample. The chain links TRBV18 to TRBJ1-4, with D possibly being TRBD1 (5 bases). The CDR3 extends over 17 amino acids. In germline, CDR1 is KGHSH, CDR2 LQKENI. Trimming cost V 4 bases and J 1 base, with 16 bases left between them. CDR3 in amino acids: CASSLTPGTGTNEKLFF. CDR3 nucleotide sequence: TGTGCCAGCTCACTAACACCGGGAACAGGAACTAATGAAAAACTGTTTTTT.